This is a list of T cell receptor beta chains from one sample in a study of regulatory T cells in long-lasting Graves disease. TCRdb re-called the multiplex PCR reads with MiXCR, one entry per CDR3 protein. The sample carries 400,000 to 500,000 distinct CDR3 sequences, roughly 15% recorded once. These data were also reused for a study on T cells in Graves' hyperthyroidism and ophthalmopathy.

The input for sequencing was peripheral blood mononuclear cells (PBMCs), taken at new diagnosis, from a patient treated with antithyroid drugs. Receptor source: a woman aged 18-29 years with Graves disease. Each CDR3 is given with its conserved first and last residue. Each record gives: CDR3 length, clone size, J gene, D gene, V gene, CDR3 protein, CDR3 DNA. A D gene is named only where the DNA matches it firmly. Size is omitted from some rows. Given values are once, few, many or a class for expanded clones.

length: 12
size: many
J: TRBJ2-1
D: .
V: TRBV27
CDR3: CASSFLGNEQFF
DNA: TGTGCCAGCAGTTTCCTGGGGAATGAGCAGTTCTTC

length: 16
size: .
J: TRBJ1-1
D: TRBD1
V: TRBV9
CDR3: CASSVGTGSFDTEAFF
DNA: TGTGCCAGCAGCGTCGGGACAGGGTCGTTCGACACTGAAGCTTTCTTT

length: 15
size: .
J: TRBJ2-6
D: .
V: TRBV10-3
CDR3: CAISEGHGGANVLTF
DNA: TGTGCCATCAGTGAAGGGCACGGGGGGGCCAACGTCCTGACTTTC

length: 15
size: .
J: TRBJ1-4
D: .
V: TRBV15
CDR3: CATSRDTGVAEKLFF
DNA: TGTGCCACCAGCAGAGATACGGGGGTGGCTGAAAAACTGTTTTTT

length: 16
size: few
J: TRBJ1-2
D: .
V: TRBV20-1
CDR3: CSARDQGSGPDYGYTF
DNA: TGCAGTGCTAGAGATCAGGGATCAGGCCCCGACTATGGCTACACCTTC

length: 14
size: many
J: TRBJ2-7
D: TRBD2
V: TRBV5-1
CDR3: CASSLVGTSYEQYF
DNA: TGTGCCAGCAGCTTAGTAGGGACTAGCTACGAGCAGTACTTC

length: 11
size: many
J: TRBJ1-1
D: .
V: TRBV30
CDR3: CAWSQSTEAFF
DNA: TGTGCCTGGAGTCAAAGCACTGAAGCTTTCTTT

length: 13
size: .
J: TRBJ1-4
D: .
V: TRBV5-1
CDR3: CASRRTLGEKLFF
DNA: TGCGCCAGCAGGCGGACGTTAGGCGAAAAACTGTTTTTT

length: 18
size: .
J: TRBJ2-7
D: TRBD2
V: TRBV2
CDR3: CASSEAGMLAGVYYEQYF
DNA: TGTGCCAGCAGTGAAGCGGGGATGCTAGCGGGAGTTTACTACGAGCAGTACTTC

length: 18
size: .
J: TRBJ2-6
D: .
V: TRBV19
CDR3: CASTLRGSRNSGANVLTF
DNA: TGTGCCAGTACCCTTCGGGGTAGTAGGAACTCTGGGGCCAACGTCCTGACTTTC

length: 16
size: .
J: TRBJ2-3
D: .
V: TRBV14
CDR3: CASSQDLRERKDTQYF
DNA: TGTGCCAGCAGCCAAGATCTGAGGGAGCGGAAAGATACGCAGTATTTT

length: 15
size: many
J: TRBJ2-7
D: TRBD2
V: TRBV20-1
CDR3: CSARGQRGVAYEQYF
DNA: TGCAGTGCTAGGGGCCAGCGGGGAGTTGCCTACGAGCAGTACTTC

length: 17
size: many
J: TRBJ2-1
D: TRBD2
V: TRBV3-1
CDR3: CASSGGLAGVDYNEQFF
DNA: TGTGCCAGCAGCGGTGGACTAGCGGGAGTCGACTACAATGAGCAGTTCTTC

length: 20
size: many
J: TRBJ2-1
D: TRBD2
V: TRBV7-2
CDR3: CASSFLRGLAGQSSYNEQFF
DNA: TGTGCCAGCAGCTTTCTGCGAGGACTAGCGGGGCAGAGCTCCTACAATGAGCAGTTCTTC

length: 13
size: many
J: TRBJ1-1
D: .
V: TRBV19
CDR3: CASRLFRDTEAFF
DNA: TGTGCCAGTCGCCTATTTCGGGATACTGAAGCTTTCTTT

length: 14
size: few
J: TRBJ1-2
D: .
V: TRBV4-1
CDR3: CASSQDAGVGGYTF
DNA: TGCGCCAGCAGCCAAGATGCAGGGGTGGGTGGCTACACCTTC

length: 12
size: few
J: TRBJ1-5
D: .
V: TRBV12-3/TRBV12-4
CDR3: CAGSFLDSPQHF
DNA: TGTGCCGGCAGTTTTCTCGACTCCCCCCAGCATTTT

length: 17
size: .
J: TRBJ1-2
D: TRBD1
V: TRBV2
CDR3: CASSGGGQKSLIYGYTF
DNA: TGTGCCAGCAGTGGTGGGGGACAGAAGTCTCTTATCTATGGCTACACCTTC

length: 14
size: .
J: TRBJ1-4
D: .
V: TRBV11-2
CDR3: CASSPGKGSEKLFF
DNA: TGTGCCAGCAGCCCCGGGAAGGGTAGTGAAAAACTGTTTTTT

length: 14
size: many
J: TRBJ2-7
D: .
V: TRBV28
CDR3: CASSLVSVQYEQYF
DNA: TGTGCCAGCAGTTTAGTATCAGTTCAATACGAGCAGTACTTC

length: 14
size: .
J: TRBJ1-4
D: .
V: TRBV7-8
CDR3: CASSLEAGMEKLFF
DNA: TGTGCCAGCAGCTTAGAGGCCGGGATGGAAAAACTGTTTTTT

length: 14
size: .
J: TRBJ2-6
D: .
V: TRBV12-3/TRBV12-4
CDR3: CASRITSGANVLTF
DNA: TGTGCCAGCAGGATTACCTCTGGGGCCAACGTCCTGACTTTC

length: 13
size: many
J: TRBJ2-7
D: .
V: TRBV7-6
CDR3: CASSEGLPYEQYF
DNA: TGTGCCAGCAGCGAAGGACTTCCCTACGAGCAGTACTTC

length: 16
size: many
J: TRBJ1-5
D: .
V: TRBV7-8
CDR3: CASSPRGQSSNQPQHF
DNA: TGTGCCAGCAGCCCCCGAGGACAGTCTAGCAATCAGCCCCAGCATTTT

length: 13
size: few
J: TRBJ1-2
D: .
V: TRBV7-9
CDR3: CASSFNPNYGYTF
DNA: TGTGCCAGCAGCTTTAATCCTAACTATGGCTACACCTTC

length: 15
size: .
J: TRBJ2-6
D: .
V: TRBV9
CDR3: CASSVGWAGANVLTF
DNA: TGTGCCAGCAGCGTAGGATGGGCTGGGGCCAACGTCCTGACTTTC

length: 16
size: many
J: TRBJ2-1
D: TRBD2
V: TRBV7-9
CDR3: CASSLVAGGGDDEQFF
DNA: TGTGCCAGCAGCTTAGTCGCGGGAGGAGGAGATGATGAGCAGTTCTTC

length: 16
size: many
J: TRBJ2-3
D: .
V: TRBV27
CDR3: CASSFGRTERTNTQYF
DNA: TGTGCCAGCAGTTTCGGCAGGACCGAACGCACAAATACGCAGTATTTT

length: 16
size: .
J: TRBJ2-1
D: TRBD2
V: TRBV4-2
CDR3: CASSQLAGESYNEQFF
DNA: TGTGCCAGCAGCCAACTAGCGGGAGAATCTTACAATGAGCAGTTCTTC